This T cell receptor (beta chain) was obtained from a study of regulatory T cells in long-lasting Graves disease. About the study: The term persistent Graves' disease signified upward of 5 years on antithyroid drugs with positive TSH receptor antibodies. Study-level points and caveats: TRBV28, TRBJ1-2 and TRBJ2-5 were segments that persistent disease favored. Clonotypes that were public and shared totalled about 2,500 in persistent patients versus about a thousand in new patients.

This clonotype was detected only a few times. Its antigen remains unknown. Relying on iRepertoire HTBI primers and Arm-PCR of CDR3 regions, the team built TCR beta libraries. TCRdb recomputed calls from the multiplex PCR reads with MiXCR, one row per CDR3 protein. The sample lists approximately 380,000 distinct CDR3 sequences; 20% to 25% were seen once. The time point here: persistent/refractory GD, antithyroid drugs over 5 years with positive TRAb. PBMC-derived RNA was used for the TCR library. American Thyroid Association guidelines defined how Graves' disease was diagnosed. The CDR3 length is 16 residues. Deletions cut 1 base from V and 0 bases from J, with 12 bases between. The V gene's germline CDR1 is SGHDN and CDR2 FVKESK.

The source of this sequence is a female donor with Graves disease. The sample here was peripheral blood mononuclear cells (PBMCs), taken when the disease was refractory, from a patient treated with antithyroid drugs. The rearrangement links TRBV14 to TRBJ1-1; a weak D match, TRBD1 (5 bases). CDR3 sequence (DNA): TGTGCCAGCAGCCAAGCGTTAGGGGAGGTGAACACTGAAGCTTTCTTT. Amino acid sequence: CASSQALGEVNTEAFF.